This T cell receptor (beta chain) was identified in a study of neurological immune-mediated disorders. Whole-study findings and limits: Among expanded clones, no CDR3 amino acid sequences were shared across subjects, a pattern suggesting private repertoires in all groups.

Ten or more counts support this clonotype. Its target is unknown. Each TCR transcript was tagged with a 10-nucleotide random UMI during 5'RACE. Whenever a sequencing run was performed, it yielded over 200 million TCR-beta sequences from 15-18 subjects. TCRdb ran MiXCR on the 5' RACE reads and lists one entry per CDR3 protein. The top ten hold just over 15% of the sample, which has tens of thousands of distinct CDR3 sequences, under 20% seen once. Germline loops: CDR1 SGHDN, CDR2 FVKESK. Trimming removed 6 bases at V and 5 bases at J, with 14 bases between. The CDR3 length is 13 residues. The unsorted libraries were generated from a total of 2 million PBMCs, which had been stored in RNAlater at -80 C.

Sequencing used PBMCs. The clonotype originates from a woman aged 35 to 49 in good health. The chain joins TRBV14 to TRBJ2-7; the D gene is possibly TRBD2 (6 bases). CDR3 DNA sequence: TGTGCCAGCAGACTCGGGGGTAATAACGAGCAGTACTTC. Translated, it gives CASRLGGNNEQYF.